The next 7 T cell receptor beta chains were all read from a single sample in a study of blood T cell repertoires in COVID-19. Here immunoSEQ multiplex PCR was the method, and the copy in TCRdb shows in-frame clones only, minus some. The table records under 250,000 clones, approximately 85% of them present only once. Sequencing input: peripheral blood. The receptors originated from a man aged 45-60 years with COVID-19, enrolled during active disease.

This clone showed up just a few times. J is TRBJ1-2 and V is TRBV4-3; 9 bases are a match to TRBD1. CDR1 and CDR2 (germline): LGHNA, YSLEER. The ends lost 0 bases at V and 6 bases at J; junction bases unmatched: 11. This CDR3 comprises 17 residues. The CDR3 DNA follows: TGCGCCAGCAGCCAAGATTGGCCGGGACAGGGTACAGATGGCTACACCTTC. It yields the protein CASSQDWPGQGTDGYTF.

The V gene is TRBV11-2, the J gene TRBJ1-6; possibly TRBD1 for D (6 bases). This CDR3 is 15 amino acids long. The germline V and J ends were trimmed by 5 bases and 10 bases, with 18 bases remaining between them. Germline V gene data show CDR1 as SGHAT and CDR2 as FQNNGV. CDR3 loop: CASSIRQASQSPLHF. The CDR3 bases are TGTGCCAGCAGCATCCGACAGGCTTCACAATCACCCCTCCACTTT.

This chain uses TRBV10-3 with TRBJ2-5, with a possible D match to TRBD2 (6 bases). Germline V gene sequence: CDR1 ENHRY, CDR2 SYGVKD. This CDR3 region has 15 residues. V was shortened by 0 bases and J by 1 base, with 9 bases between the two germline ends. CDR3: CAISESVGGQETQYF. The CDR3 region has the DNA TGTGCCATCAGTGAGTCGGTGGGAGGCCAAGAGACCCAGTACTTC.

The chain couples TRBV6-1 to TRBJ2-2; 10 bases align to TRBD1. Germline V gene sequence: CDR1 MNHNS, CDR2 SASEGT. The CDR3 length is 15 residues. The V segment lost 5 bases and the J segment 3 bases; nucleotides outside the gene matches: 3. CDR3 in amino acids: CASSRQGADTGELFF. CDR3 nucleotides: TGTGCCAGCAGTAGACAGGGGGCCGACACCGGGGAGCTGTTTTTT.

The chain recombines TRBV28 with TRBJ2-4, with a possible D match to TRBD1 (6 bases). In germline, CDR1 is MDHEN, CDR2 SYDVKM. The CDR3 is 17 amino acids. V lost 5 bases and J lost 3, with 20 bases in between. The CDR3 protein is CASSPRGFVGVKNIQYF. The CDR3 bases are TGTGCCAGCAGTCCGAGGGGGTTCGTAGGAGTCAAAAACATTCAGTACTTC.

This chain uses TRBV14 with TRBJ2-5, with 9 bases matching TRBD2. V dropped 4 bases and J dropped 4; count of bases not matched to a gene: 7. Germline CDR1 and CDR2: SGHDN and FVKESK. The CDR3 is 15 amino acids. CDR3 region: CASSRNRAGGETQYF. The CDR3 DNA reads as TGTGCCAGCAGCCGAAATCGAGCGGGGGGAGAGACCCAGTACTTC.

The chain is built from TRBV18 and TRBJ1-5, with D perhaps matching TRBD1 (5 bases). The germline gives CDR1 KGHSH, CDR2 LQKENI. The CDR3 totals 15 residues. V lost 6 bases, J lost 3 bases, and 15 bases lay in between. The CDR3 reads CASSMDIGYNQPQHF. The CDR3 coding sequence is TGTGCCAGCTCCATGGACATCGGGTACAATCAGCCCCAGCATTTT.